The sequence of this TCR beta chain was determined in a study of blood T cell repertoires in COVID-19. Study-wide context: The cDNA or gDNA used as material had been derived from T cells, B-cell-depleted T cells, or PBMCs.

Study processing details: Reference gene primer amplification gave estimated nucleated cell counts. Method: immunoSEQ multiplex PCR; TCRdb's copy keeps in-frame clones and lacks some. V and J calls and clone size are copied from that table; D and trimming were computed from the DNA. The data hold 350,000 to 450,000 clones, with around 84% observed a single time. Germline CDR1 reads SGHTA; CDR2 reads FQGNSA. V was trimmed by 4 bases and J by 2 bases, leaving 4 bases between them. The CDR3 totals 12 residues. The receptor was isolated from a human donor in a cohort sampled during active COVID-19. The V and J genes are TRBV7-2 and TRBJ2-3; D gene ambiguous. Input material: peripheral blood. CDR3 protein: CASSSLTDTQYF. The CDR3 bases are TGTGCCAGCAGCTCCCTCACAGATACGCAGTATTTT.